Each of the 3 T cell receptor beta chains below was sequenced from the same sample in a study of cytomegalovirus exposure and HLA in healthy donors. Primers for the PCR totalled 60 Vbeta and 13 Jbeta. Repertoires were generated with immunoSEQ multiplex PCR, while TCRdb's copy carries only in-frame clones and drops some. The sample yields roughly 170,000 clones, 77% seen once. The sample comprised PBMCs. Source of these receptors: a woman aged 25-40 years in good health and CMV-seronegative.

The V and J genes are TRBV16 and TRBJ2-5; the D gene is possibly TRBD2 (5 bases). The CDR3 extends over 14 amino acids. Trimming stripped 8 bases from V and 4 bases from J, with 17 bases between. Looked up from germline, CDR1 is KGHSY and CDR2 is FQNENV. The CDR3 DNA reads as TGTGCCAGCCGAGAGGGAAAGGGCCCAGAGACCCAGTACTTC. It codes for CASREGKGPETQYF.

J is TRBJ1-6 and V is TRBV29-1; D is possibly TRBD1 (6 bases). Germline V gene sequence: CDR1 SQVTM, CDR2 ANQGSEA. There are 15 residues in the CDR3. Between the trimmed V and J ends, which lost 1 base and 8 bases, there was a span of 15 bases. The CDR3 spells CSVEVMGDTDSPLHF. CDR3 sequence (DNA): TGCAGCGTTGAAGTTATGGGGGACACAGATTCACCCCTCCACTTT.

The chain employs TRBV5-1 and TRBJ2-3, with D hard to call. The CDR3 is 12 residues long. V was clipped by 3 bases and J by 2 bases, with 4 bases between them. Germline loops: CDR1 SGHRS, CDR2 YFSETQ. The CDR3 spells CASSSYTDTQYF. CDR3 nucleotides: TGCGCCAGCAGCTCTTACACAGATACGCAGTATTTT.